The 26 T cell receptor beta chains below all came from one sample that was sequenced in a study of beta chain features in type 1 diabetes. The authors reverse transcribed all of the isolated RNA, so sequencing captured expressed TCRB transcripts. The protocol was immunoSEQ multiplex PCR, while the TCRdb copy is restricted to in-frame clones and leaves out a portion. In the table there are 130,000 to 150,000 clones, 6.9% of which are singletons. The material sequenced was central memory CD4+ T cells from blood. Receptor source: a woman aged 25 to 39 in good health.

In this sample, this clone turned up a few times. CDR3 region: CASRAGTAGRGYTF. The DNA for the CDR3 is TGTGCCAGCAGGGCCGGGACAGCCGGCCGCGGCTACACCTTC. The chain is built from TRBV6-6 and TRBJ1-2, with 7 bases matching TRBD1. The CDR3 length is 14 residues. V was pared by 6 bases and J by 8 bases, with 12 bases of the junction left unmatched. Germline V gene lookup returns CDR1 MNHNY and CDR2 SVGAGI (reference sequence).

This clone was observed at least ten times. The CDR3 sequence: CASSVETGGHGELFF. The CDR3 coding sequence is TGTGCCAGCAGCGTAGAAACAGGGGGACACGGGGAGCTGTTTTTT. The chain joins TRBV9 to TRBJ2-2; 8 bases match TRBD1. Germline lookup yields CDR1 SGDLS and CDR2 YYNGEE. V lost 0 bases and J lost 7; bases outside the gene matches: 5. The CDR3 contains 15 residues.

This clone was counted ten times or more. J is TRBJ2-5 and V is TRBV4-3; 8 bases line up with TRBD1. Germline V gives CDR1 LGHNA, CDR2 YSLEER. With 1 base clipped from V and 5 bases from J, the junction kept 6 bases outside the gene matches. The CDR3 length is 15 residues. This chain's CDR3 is CASSQGTGRIETQYF. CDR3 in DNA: TGCGCCAGCAGCCAAGGGACAGGGAGGATTGAGACCCAGTACTTC.

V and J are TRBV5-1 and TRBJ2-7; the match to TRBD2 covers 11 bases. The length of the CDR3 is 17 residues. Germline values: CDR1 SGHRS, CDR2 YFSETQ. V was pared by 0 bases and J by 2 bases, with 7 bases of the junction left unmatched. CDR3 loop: CASSLAGLAGPTYEQYF. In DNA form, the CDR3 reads TGCGCCAGCAGCTTGGCCGGACTAGCGGGCCCAACCTACGAGCAGTACTTC.

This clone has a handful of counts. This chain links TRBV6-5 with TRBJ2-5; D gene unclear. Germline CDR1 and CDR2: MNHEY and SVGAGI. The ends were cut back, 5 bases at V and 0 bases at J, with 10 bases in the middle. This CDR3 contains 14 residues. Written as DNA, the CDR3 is TGTGCCAGCAGTACGACACTGAACCAAGAGACCCAGTACTTC. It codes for CASSTTLNQETQYF.

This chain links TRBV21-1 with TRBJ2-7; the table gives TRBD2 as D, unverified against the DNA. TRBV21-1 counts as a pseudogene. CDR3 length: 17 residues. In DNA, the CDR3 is TGTGCCAGCAGCAATCTTCAGGACTACTCAACTACGTACGAGCAGTACTTC. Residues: CASSNLQDYSTTYEQYF.

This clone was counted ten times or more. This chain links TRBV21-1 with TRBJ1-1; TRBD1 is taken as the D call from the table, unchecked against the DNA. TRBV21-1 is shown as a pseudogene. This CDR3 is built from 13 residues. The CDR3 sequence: CASSAPLGCEAFF. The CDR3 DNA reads TGTGCCAGCAGCGCTCCGTTGGGCTGCGAAGCTTTCTTT.

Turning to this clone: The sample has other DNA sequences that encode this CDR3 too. The CDR3 region has the DNA TGTGCCACCAGCAGAGACAGGGGCCAAGAGACCCAGTACTTC. Its protein product is CATSRDRGQETQYF. The chain employs TRBV15 and TRBJ2-5; D might be TRBD1 (6 bases). The CDR3 spans 14 residues. V was cut by 0 bases and J by 1 base, with 6 bases left in between. CDR1 is LNHNV and CDR2 is YYDKDF in the germline V gene (reference sequence).

The CDR3 DNA follows: TGTGCCAGCAGCTTAGCTGGGACAGGGGGCGGTGAGCAGTTCTTC. Protein product: CASSLAGTGGGEQFF. V and J are TRBV11-2 and TRBJ2-1; 12 nucleotides match TRBD1. Per the germline V gene, CDR1 is SGHAT and CDR2 is FQNNGV. The CDR3 consists of 15 residues. V lost 1 base and J lost 9; bases outside the gene matches: 4. Drawing the rest from reference TRBV11-2 and TRBJ2-1, the complete variable domain is EAGVAQSPRYKIIEKRQSVAFWCNPISGHATLYWYQQILGQGPKLLIQFQNNGVVDDSQLPKDRFSAERLKGVDSTLKIQPAKLEDSAVYLCASSLAGTGGGEQFFGPGTRLTVL.

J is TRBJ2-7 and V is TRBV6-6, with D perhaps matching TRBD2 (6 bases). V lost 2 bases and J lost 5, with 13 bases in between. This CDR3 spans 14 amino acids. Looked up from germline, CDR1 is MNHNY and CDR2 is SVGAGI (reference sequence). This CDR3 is CASSYPGARNEQYF. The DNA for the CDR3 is TGTGCCAGCAGTTACCCGGGAGCTAGGAACGAGCAGTACTTC.

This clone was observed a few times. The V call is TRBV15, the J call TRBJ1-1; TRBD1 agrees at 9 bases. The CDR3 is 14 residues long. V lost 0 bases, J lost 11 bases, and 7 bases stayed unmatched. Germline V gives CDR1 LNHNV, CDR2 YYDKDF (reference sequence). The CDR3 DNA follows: TGTGCCACCAGCAGAGATGTGGGACAGGGACGGGCTTTCTTT. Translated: CATSRDVGQGRAFF.

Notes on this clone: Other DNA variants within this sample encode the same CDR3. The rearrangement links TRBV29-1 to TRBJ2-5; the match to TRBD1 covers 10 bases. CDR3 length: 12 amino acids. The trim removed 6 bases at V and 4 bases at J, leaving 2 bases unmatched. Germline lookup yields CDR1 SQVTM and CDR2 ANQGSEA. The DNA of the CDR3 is TGCAGCGTAGACAGGGGGCGAGAGACCCAGTACTTC. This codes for CSVDRGRETQYF.

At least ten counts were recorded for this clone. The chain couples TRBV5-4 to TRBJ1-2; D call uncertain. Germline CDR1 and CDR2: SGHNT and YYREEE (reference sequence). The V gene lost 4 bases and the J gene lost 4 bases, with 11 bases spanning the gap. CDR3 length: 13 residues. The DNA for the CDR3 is TGTGCCAGCAGCGGGGTCGGAGGCTATGGCTACACCTTC. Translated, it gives CASSGVGGYGYTF.

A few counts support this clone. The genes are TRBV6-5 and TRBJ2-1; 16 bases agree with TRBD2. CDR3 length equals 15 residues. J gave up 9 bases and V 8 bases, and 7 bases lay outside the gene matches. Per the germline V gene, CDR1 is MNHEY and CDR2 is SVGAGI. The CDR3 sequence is CASQGGLAGGAEQFF. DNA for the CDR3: TGTGCCAGCCAAGGGGGACTAGCGGGAGGGGCTGAGCAGTTCTTC.

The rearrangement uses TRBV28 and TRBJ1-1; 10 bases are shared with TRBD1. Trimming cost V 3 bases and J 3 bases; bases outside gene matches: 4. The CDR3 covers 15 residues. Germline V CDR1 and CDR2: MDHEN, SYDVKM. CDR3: CASSFQGQGYTEAFF. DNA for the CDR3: TGTGCCAGCAGTTTCCAGGGACAGGGGTACACTGAAGCTTTCTTT.

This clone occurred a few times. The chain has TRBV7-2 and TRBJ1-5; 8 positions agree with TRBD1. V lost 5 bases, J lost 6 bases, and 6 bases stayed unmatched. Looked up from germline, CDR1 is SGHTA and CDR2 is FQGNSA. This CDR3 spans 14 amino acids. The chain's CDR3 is CASSAGQGGQPQHF. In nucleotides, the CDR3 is TGTGCCAGCAGCGCCGGACAGGGAGGTCAGCCCCAGCATTTT.

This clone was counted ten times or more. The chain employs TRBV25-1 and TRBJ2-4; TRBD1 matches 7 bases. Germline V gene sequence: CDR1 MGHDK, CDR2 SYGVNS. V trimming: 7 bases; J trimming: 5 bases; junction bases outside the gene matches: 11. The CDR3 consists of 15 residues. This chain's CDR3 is CASTGPSGTENIQYF. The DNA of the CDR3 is TGTGCCAGCACCGGGCCCTCCGGGACAGAAAACATTCAGTACTTC.

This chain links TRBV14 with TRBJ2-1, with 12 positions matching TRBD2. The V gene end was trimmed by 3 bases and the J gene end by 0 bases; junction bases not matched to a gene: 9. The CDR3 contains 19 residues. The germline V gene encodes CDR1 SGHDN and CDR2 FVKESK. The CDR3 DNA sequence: TGTGCCAGCAGCCACCTGCATGGACTAGCGGGGAGCTCCTACAATGAGCAGTTCTTC. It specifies CASSHLHGLAGSSYNEQFF.

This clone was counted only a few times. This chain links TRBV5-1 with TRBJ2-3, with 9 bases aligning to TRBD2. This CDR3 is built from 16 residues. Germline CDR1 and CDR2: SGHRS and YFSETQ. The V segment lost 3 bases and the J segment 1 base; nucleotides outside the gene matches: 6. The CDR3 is CASSSVSGSGTDTQYF. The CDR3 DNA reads TGCGCCAGCAGCTCCGTTAGCGGGAGTGGCACAGATACGCAGTATTTT.

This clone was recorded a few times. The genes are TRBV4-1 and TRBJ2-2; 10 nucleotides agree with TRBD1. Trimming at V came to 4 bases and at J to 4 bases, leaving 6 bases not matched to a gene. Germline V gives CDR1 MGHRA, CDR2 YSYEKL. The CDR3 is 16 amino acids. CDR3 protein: CASSPDRGRVTGELFF. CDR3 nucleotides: TGCGCCAGCAGCCCTGACAGGGGGCGCGTCACCGGGGAGCTGTTTTTT.

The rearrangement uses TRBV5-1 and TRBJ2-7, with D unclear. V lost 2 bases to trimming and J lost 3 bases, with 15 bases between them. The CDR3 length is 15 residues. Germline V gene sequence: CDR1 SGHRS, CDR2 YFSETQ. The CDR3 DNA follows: TGCGCCAGCAGCTTCTCTACAGAAAAATTCTACGAGCAGTACTTC. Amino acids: CASSFSTEKFYEQYF.

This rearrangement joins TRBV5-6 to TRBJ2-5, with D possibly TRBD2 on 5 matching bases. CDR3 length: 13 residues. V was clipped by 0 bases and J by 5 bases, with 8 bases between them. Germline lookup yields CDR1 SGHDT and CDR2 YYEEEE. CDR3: CASSLDSVETQYF. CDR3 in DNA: TGTGCCAGCAGCTTGGATAGCGTCGAGACCCAGTACTTC.

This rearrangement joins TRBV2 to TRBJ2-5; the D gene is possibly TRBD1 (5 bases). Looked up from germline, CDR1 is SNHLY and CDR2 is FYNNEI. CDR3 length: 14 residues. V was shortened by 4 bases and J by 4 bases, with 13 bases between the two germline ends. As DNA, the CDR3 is TGTGCCAGCAGTGTTCAGGGAATAGGAGAGACCCAGTACTTC. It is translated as CASSVQGIGETQYF.

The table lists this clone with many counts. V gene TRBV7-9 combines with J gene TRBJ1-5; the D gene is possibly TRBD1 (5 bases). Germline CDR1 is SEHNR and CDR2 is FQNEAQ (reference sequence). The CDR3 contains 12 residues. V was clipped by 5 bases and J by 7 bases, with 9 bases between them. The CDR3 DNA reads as TGTGCCAGCAGCCGGGACTTGCAGCCCCAGCATTTT. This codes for CASSRDLQPQHF.

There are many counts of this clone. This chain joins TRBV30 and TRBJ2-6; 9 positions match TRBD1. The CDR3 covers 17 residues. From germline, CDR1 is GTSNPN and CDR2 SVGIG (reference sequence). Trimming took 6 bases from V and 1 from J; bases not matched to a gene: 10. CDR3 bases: TGTGCCTGCCTCCGGGACAGGGCGAGGTCTGGGGCCAACGTCCTGACTTTC. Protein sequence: CACLRDRARSGANVLTF. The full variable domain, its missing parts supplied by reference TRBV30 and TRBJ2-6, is SQTIHQWPATLVQPVGSPLSLECTVEGTSNPNLYWYRQAAGRGLQLLFYSVGIGQISSEVPQNLSASRPQDRQFILSSKKLLLSDSGFYLCACLRDRARSGANVLTFGAGSRLTVL.

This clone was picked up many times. The CDR3 reads CSAFRQGDGYTF. The CDR3, as DNA: TGCAGCGCCTTCCGACAGGGCGATGGCTACACCTTC. V and J are TRBV29-1 and TRBJ1-2; 7 bases match TRBD1. This CDR3 spans 12 amino acids. In germline, CDR1 is SQVTM, CDR2 ANQGSEA. Trimming removed 7 bases from V and 6 bases from J; junction bases left unmatched: 8.